This T cell receptor (beta chain) was recorded in a study of blood T cell repertoires in COVID-19. Trimming left V 6 bases short and J 10 bases short, with 12 bases between. CDR3 length equals 12 residues. The protocol was immunoSEQ multiplex PCR, while the TCRdb copy is restricted to in-frame clones and leaves out a portion. The sample yields 240,000 or so clones, around 90% seen once. The clonotype comes from a woman between 40 and 50 years old who had recovered from COVID-19. The genes are TRBV23-1 and TRBJ1-4, with D maybe TRBD1 (6 bases). TRBV23-1 is an ORF; its function is uncertain. The sequenced sample consisted of peripheral blood. In DNA form, the CDR3 reads TGCGCCAGCAGCCACAGGGTGGGAAAACTGTTTTTT. Protein: CASSHRVGKLFF.